This T cell receptor (beta chain) was identified in a study of identical twins. Study-level findings and limits: Twins' surplus sharing was weaker for beta out-of-frame sequences.

V was pared by 6 bases and J by 4 bases, with 8 bases of the junction left unmatched. This CDR3 contains 15 residues. TCRdb reprocessed the 5' RACE reads with MiXCR, giving one entry per CDR3 protein. The sample records just over 500,000 distinct CDR3 sequences, 22% being singletons. A few counts support this clonotype. Its antigen is still unknown. These sequences were also reported in another study, on T cells expressing NK-cell markers.

The specimen sequenced was CD4+ T cells sorted from blood. The TCR was taken from a woman between 18 and 30 years old in good health. The chain joins TRBV12-3 or TRBV12-4 to TRBJ2-7; the match to TRBD2 covers 11 bases. The CDR3 nucleotides are TGTGCCAGCAGGCGAGTTATAGCGGGAGGGTACGAGCAGTACTTC. Protein sequence: CASRRVIAGGYEQYF.